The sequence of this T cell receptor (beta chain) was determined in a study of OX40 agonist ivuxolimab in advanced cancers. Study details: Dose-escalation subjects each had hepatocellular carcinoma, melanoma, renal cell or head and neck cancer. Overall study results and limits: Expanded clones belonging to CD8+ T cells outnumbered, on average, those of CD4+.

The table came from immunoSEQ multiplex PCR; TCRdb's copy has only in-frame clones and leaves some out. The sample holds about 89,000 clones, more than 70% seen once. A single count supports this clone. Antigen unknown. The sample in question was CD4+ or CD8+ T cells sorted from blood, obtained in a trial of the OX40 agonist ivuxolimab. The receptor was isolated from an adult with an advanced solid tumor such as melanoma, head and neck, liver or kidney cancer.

The CDR3 coding sequence is TGTGCCAGTAGTATGGTTGGGGGCACTGAAGCTTTCTTT. The encoded protein is CASSMVGGTEAFF. This chain uses TRBV19 with TRBJ1-1; the D gene is possibly TRBD1 (5 bases). There are 13 residues in the CDR3. Trimming pared 3 bases from V and 4 bases from J, leaving 9 bases between. Germline V gives CDR1 LNHDA, CDR2 SQIVND (reference sequence). Based on the CDR3 plus reference TRBV19 and TRBJ1-1, the full variable domain is DGGITQSPKYLFRKEGQNVTLSCEQNLNHDAMYWYRQDPGQGLRLIYYSQIVNDFQKGDIAEGYSVSREKKESFPLTVTSAQKNPTAFYLCASSMVGGTEAFFGQGTRLTVV.